This T cell receptor (beta chain) appears in the sequencing data of a study of cytomegalovirus exposure and HLA in healthy donors. Primers included in the PCR were 60 Vbeta and 13 Jbeta primers. TCRdb's copy holds only in-frame clones and misses some; the assay was immunoSEQ multiplex PCR. The data contain roughly 80,000 clones, around 76% of them singletons. Details on this clone: The antigen remains undetermined.

The ends lost 3 bases at V and 13 bases at J; junction bases unmatched: 9. CDR3 length: 13 amino acids. Looked up from germline, CDR1 is SQVTM and CDR2 is ANQGSEA. Study-level results: Some 150 TCR beta chains were listed as cytomegalovirus-associated. The classifier, whose performance was assessed in both the original and validation cohorts, reportedly diagnosed cytomegalovirus status with high specificity and sensitivity.

The TCR comes from a woman between 45 and 65 years old in good health and CMV-seropositive. The chain combines TRBV29-1 with TRBJ2-1; 10 bases are shared with TRBD2. Sequencing used PBMCs. The CDR3 here is CSVDTTGLASQFF. The DNA for the CDR3 is TGCAGCGTTGATACGACGGGACTAGCGAGTCAGTTCTTC.